These T cell receptor beta chains were read from a single sample in a study of T cells in tumors after PD-1 blockade. Sequencing used immunoSEQ multiplex PCR; TCRdb keeps in-frame clones, though not all of them. The data hold 15,000 or so clones, with approximately 80% observed a single time. The sample here was PBMCs, taken after anti-PD-1 treatment. These receptors were taken from a human donor with basal cell carcinoma. The CDR3 runs from the conserved cysteine through the conserved F or W. The D gene is left open where the match is weak.

cdr3_nt: TGTGCCAGCAGCCTCGGGATACAGCTCTATGGCTACACCTTC
cdr3_aa: CASSLGIQLYGYTF
j_call: TRBJ1-2
d_call: -
v_call: TRBV28

cdr3_nt: TGCGCCAGCAGCAATTTAGCGGGAGGGCGAAACACCGGGGAGCTGTTTTTT
cdr3_aa: CASSNLAGGRNTGELFF
j_call: TRBJ2-2
d_call: TRBD2
v_call: TRBV4-1

cdr3_nt: TGTGCCAGCAGCCCGGGGGGTAGTTCTGGGGCCAACGTCCTGACTTTC
cdr3_aa: CASSPGGSSGANVLTF
j_call: TRBJ2-6
d_call: TRBD2
v_call: TRBV7-2

cdr3_nt: TGTGCCAGCAGCGTAGTTACGGGTGGCGAGCAGTACTTC
cdr3_aa: CASSVVTGGEQYF
j_call: TRBJ2-7
d_call: -
v_call: TRBV9

cdr3_nt: TGTGCCTGCTGTGAAGGGTGGGCGGGGGTGGGGAGCTCCTACAATGAGCAGTTCTTC
cdr3_aa: CACCEGWAGVGSSYNEQFF
j_call: TRBJ2-1
d_call: TRBD2
v_call: TRBV2

cdr3_nt: TGTGCCAGCAGCTTATCACCGGGCCACTACGAGCAGTACTTC
cdr3_aa: CASSLSPGHYEQYF
j_call: TRBJ2-7
d_call: -
v_call: TRBV7-9

cdr3_nt: TGTGCCAGCAGTGAGCCCGGGACTAGCCACTACGAGCAGTACTTC
cdr3_aa: CASSEPGTSHYEQYF
j_call: TRBJ2-7
d_call: TRBD2
v_call: TRBV6-1

cdr3_nt: TGTGCCAGCAGCCAAGGCGCGGGACAGCCACACGAGCAGTACTTC
cdr3_aa: CASSQGAGQPHEQYF
j_call: TRBJ2-7
d_call: -
v_call: TRBV3-1/TRBV3-2

cdr3_nt: TGTGCCAGCAGTCAACAGGGGGCTTTAGGGGAGACCCAGTACTTC
cdr3_aa: CASSQQGALGETQYF
j_call: TRBJ2-5
d_call: TRBD1
v_call: TRBV11-1

cdr3_nt: TGTGCCAGCAGCTTGGGTGGGGTCGGCACAGATACGCAGTATTTT
cdr3_aa: CASSLGGVGTDTQYF
j_call: TRBJ2-3
d_call: -
v_call: TRBV5-5

cdr3_nt: TGTGCCAGCAGTTTAGGGGGCCACCTCTCCTACGAGCAGTACTTC
cdr3_aa: CASSLGGHLSYEQYF
j_call: TRBJ2-7
d_call: -
v_call: TRBV27